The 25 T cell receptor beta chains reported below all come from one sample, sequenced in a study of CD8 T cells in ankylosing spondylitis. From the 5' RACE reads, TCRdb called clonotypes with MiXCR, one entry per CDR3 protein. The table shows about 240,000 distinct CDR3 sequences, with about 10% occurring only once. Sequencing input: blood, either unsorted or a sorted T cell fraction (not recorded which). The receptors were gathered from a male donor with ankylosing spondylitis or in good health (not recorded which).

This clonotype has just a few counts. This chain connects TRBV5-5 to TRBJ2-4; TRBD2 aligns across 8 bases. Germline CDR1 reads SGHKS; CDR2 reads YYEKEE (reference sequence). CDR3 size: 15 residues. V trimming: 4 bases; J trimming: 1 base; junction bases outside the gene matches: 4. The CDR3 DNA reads TGTGCCAGCAGCATGGGACTAGAGGCCAAAAACATTCAGTACTTC. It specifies CASSMGLEAKNIQYF.

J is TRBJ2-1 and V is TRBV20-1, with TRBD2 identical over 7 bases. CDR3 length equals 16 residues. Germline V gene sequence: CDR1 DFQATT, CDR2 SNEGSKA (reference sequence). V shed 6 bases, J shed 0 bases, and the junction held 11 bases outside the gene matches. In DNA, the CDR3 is TGCAGTGCCTTCGATACAGGACTAGGCTCCTACAATGAGCAGTTCTTC. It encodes CSAFDTGLGSYNEQFF.

CDR3 loop: CASSLLRTKAYEQYF. For the CDR3, the DNA is TGTGCCAGCAGTTTGCTACGGACTAAAGCCTACGAGCAGTACTTC. The rearrangement links TRBV12-3 or TRBV12-4 to TRBJ2-7, with D tentatively TRBD2 (6 bases). This CDR3 is built from 15 residues. Deletions cut 3 bases from V and 2 bases from J, with 14 bases between.

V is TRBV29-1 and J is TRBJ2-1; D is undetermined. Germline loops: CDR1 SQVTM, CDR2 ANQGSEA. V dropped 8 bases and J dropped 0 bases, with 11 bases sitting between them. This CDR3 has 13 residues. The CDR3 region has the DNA TGCAGCACGGGTCTCAGCTCCTACAATGAGCAGTTCTTC. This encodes CSTGLSSYNEQFF.

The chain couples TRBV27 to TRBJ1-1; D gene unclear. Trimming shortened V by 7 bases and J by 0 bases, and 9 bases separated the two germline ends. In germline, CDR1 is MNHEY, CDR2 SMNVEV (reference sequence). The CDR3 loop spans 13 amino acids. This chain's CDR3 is CASTIGLNTEAFF. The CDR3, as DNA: TGTGCCAGCACTATAGGCCTGAACACTGAAGCTTTCTTT.

CDR3 region: CASSQDGLAGSLTGELFF. The CDR3 bases are TGTGCCAGCAGCCAAGATGGCCTAGCGGGGAGTCTCACCGGGGAGCTGTTTTTT. The gene calls are TRBV4-2 and TRBJ2-2, with TRBD2 matching 9 bases. The CDR3 length is 18 residues. Trimming at V came to 0 bases and at J to 4 bases, leaving 9 bases not matched to a gene. Germline V lookup: CDR1 LGHNA, CDR2 YNFKEQ.

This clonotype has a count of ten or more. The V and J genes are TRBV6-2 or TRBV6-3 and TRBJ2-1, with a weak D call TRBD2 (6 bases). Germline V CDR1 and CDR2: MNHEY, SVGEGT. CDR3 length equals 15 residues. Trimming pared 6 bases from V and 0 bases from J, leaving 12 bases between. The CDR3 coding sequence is TGTGCCAGCAGACCTGCGGGGTCCTCCTACAATGAGCAGTTCTTC. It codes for CASRPAGSSYNEQFF.

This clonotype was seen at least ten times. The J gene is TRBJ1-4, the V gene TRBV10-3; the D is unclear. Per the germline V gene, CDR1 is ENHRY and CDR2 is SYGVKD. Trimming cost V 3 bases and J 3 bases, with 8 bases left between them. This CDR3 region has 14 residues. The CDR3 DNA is TGTGCCATCAGTGATTGGGCCTCTAATGAAAAACTGTTTTTT. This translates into CAISDWASNEKLFF.

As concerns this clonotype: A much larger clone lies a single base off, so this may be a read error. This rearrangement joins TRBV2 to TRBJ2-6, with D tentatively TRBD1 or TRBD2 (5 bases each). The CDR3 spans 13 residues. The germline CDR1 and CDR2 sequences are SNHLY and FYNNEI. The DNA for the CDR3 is TGTGCCAGCAGTGCCCGAGGGGCCAGCGTCCTGACTTTC. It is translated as CASSARGASVLTF.

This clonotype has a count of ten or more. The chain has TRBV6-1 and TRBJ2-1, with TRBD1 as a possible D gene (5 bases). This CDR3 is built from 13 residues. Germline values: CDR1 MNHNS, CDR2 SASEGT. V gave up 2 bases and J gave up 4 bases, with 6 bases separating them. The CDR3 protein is CASSETGYNEQFF. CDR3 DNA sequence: TGTGCCAGCAGTGAAACAGGTTACAATGAGCAGTTCTTC.

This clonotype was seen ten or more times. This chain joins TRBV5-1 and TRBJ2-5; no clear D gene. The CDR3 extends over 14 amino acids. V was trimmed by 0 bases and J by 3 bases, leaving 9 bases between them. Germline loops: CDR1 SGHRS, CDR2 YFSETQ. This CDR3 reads CASSLAGVKETQYF. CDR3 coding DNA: TGCGCCAGCAGCTTGGCCGGCGTAAAAGAGACCCAGTACTTC.

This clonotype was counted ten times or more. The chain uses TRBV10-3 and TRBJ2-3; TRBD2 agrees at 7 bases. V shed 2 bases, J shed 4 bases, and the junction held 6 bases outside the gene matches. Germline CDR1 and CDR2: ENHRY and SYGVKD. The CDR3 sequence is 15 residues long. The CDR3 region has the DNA TGTGCCATCAGTGAGGAGCGGGGTCCCCCAGATACGCAGTATTTT. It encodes CAISEERGPPDTQYF.

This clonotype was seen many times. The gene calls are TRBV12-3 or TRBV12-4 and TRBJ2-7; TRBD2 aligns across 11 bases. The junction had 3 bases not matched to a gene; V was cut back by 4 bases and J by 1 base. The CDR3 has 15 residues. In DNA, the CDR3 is TGTGCCAGCAGTTCACTAGCGGGAGTATCCTACGAGCAGTACTTC. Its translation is CASSSLAGVSYEQYF.

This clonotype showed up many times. The CDR3 region is CASSLARGQETQYF. In nucleotides, the CDR3 is TGCGCCAGCAGCTTGGCCCGGGGTCAAGAGACCCAGTACTTC. The chain employs TRBV5-1 and TRBJ2-5; D may be TRBD2 (5 bases). The germline V and J ends were trimmed by 0 bases and 2 bases, with 8 bases remaining between them. The V gene's germline CDR1 is SGHRS and CDR2 YFSETQ. The CDR3 sequence is 14 residues long.

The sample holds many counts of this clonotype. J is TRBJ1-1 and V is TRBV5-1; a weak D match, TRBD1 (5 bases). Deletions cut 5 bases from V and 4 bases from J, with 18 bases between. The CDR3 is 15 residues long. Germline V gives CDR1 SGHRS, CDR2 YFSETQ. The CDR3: CASSFREALSTEAFF. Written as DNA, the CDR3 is TGCGCCAGCAGTTTCAGGGAGGCTTTGAGCACTGAAGCTTTCTTT. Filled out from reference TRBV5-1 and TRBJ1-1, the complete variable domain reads KAGVTQTPRYLIKTRGQQVTLSCSPISGHRSVSWYQQTPGQGLQFLFEYFSETQRNKGNFPGRFSGRQFSNSRSEMNVSTLELGDSALYLCASSFREALSTEAFFGQGTRLTVV.

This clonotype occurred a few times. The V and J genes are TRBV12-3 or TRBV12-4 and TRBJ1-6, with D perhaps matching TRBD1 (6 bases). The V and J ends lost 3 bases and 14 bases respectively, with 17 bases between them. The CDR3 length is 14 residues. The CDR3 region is CASSFPGQPHSLHF. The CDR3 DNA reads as TGTGCCAGCAGTTTTCCCGGACAGCCACACTCCCTCCACTTT.

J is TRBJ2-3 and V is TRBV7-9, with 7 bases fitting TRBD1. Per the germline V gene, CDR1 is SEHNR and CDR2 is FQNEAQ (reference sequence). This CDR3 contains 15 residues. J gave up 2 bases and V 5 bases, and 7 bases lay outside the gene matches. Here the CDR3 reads CASSPGQLYTDTQYF. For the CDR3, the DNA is TGTGCCAGCAGCCCGGGACAGCTTTACACAGATACGCAGTATTTT.

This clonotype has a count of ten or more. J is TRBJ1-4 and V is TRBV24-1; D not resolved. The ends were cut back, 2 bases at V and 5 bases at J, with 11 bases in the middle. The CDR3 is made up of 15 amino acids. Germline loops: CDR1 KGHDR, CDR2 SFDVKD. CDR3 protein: CATSDSSHLNEKLFF. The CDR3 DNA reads TGTGCCACCAGTGATTCATCGCACCTGAATGAAAAACTGTTTTTT.

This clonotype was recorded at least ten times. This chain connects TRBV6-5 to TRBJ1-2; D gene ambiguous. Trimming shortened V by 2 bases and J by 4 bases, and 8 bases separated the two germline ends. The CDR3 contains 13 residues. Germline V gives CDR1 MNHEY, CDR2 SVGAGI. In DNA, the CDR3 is TGTGCCAGCAGTTACGACGGGAGCTATGGCTACACCTTC. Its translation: CASSYDGSYGYTF.

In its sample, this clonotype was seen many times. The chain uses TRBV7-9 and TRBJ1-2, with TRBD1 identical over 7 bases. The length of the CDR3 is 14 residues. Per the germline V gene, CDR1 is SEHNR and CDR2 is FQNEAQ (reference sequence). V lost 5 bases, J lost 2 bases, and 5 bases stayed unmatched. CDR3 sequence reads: CASSPGGLNYGYTF. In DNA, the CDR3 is TGTGCCAGCAGCCCAGGGGGGCTCAACTATGGCTACACCTTC.

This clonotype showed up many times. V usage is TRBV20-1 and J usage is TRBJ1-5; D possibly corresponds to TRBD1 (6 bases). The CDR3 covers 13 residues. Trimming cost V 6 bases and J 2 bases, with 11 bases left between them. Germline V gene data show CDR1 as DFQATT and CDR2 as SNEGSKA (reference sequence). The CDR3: CSAPQGGNQPQHF. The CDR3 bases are TGCAGTGCCCCACAGGGAGGCAATCAGCCCCAGCATTTT.

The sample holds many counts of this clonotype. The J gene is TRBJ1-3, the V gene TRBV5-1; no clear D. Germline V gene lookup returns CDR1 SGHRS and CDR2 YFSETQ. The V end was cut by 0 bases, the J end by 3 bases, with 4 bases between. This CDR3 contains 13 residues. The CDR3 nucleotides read TGCGCCAGCAGCTTGGTGATTGGAAACACCATATATTTT. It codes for CASSLVIGNTIYF.

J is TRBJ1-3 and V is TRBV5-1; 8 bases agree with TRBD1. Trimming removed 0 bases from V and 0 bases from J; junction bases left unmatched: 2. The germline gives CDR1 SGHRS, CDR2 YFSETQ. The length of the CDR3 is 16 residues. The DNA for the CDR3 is TGCGCCAGCAGCTTGGCGACAGGGGCCTCTGGAAACACCATATATTTT. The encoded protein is CASSLATGASGNTIYF.

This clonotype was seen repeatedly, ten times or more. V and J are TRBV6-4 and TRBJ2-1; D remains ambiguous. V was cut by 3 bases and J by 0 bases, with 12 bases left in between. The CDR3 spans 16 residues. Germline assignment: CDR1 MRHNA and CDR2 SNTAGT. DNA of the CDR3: TGTGCCAGCAGTGATTACGAGTCTAGCTCCTACAATGAGCAGTTCTTC. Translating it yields CASSDYESSSYNEQFF.

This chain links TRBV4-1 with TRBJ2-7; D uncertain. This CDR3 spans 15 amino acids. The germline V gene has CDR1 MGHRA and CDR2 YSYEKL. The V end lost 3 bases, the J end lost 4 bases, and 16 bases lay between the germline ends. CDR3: CASSHNTWGVYEQYF. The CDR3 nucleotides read TGCGCCAGCAGCCATAATACCTGGGGTGTATACGAGCAGTACTTC.